Listed here is a single T cell receptor (beta chain). The antigen is unknown. The immunoSEQ assay was v3.0, run at survey level. Libraries were prepared by immunoSEQ multiplex PCR; TCRdb keeps only in-frame clonotypes and omits some of them. The table has approximately 25,000 clones, just over 85% seen once. The entry originates in a study of long-term antiretroviral therapy in people with HIV. Study results and caveats: When set beside controls, HIV repertoires had CDR3 length ranges that were narrower. Diversity increased after ART yet remained lower than in transplant donor controls. Collection of the blood took place between the mid-2000s and the late 2010s. The ART regimens in use then may have been less effective than current ones.

This TCR came from a man aged 50-60 years with HIV. The source material was unsorted PBMCs, sampled 1.2 years after starting antiretroviral therapy.

CDR3 sequence: CASSLGDRTNYGYTF. CDR3 in DNA: TGTGCCAGCAGCTTGGGGGACCGGACTAACTATGGCTACACCTTC. J is TRBJ1-2 and V is TRBV5-5; D might be TRBD1 (5 bases). Between the trimmed V and J ends, which lost 0 bases and 0 bases, there was a span of 9 bases. Germline V gene lookup returns CDR1 SGHKS and CDR2 YYEKEE (reference sequence). CDR3 length equals 15 residues.